This TCR beta chain was identified during a study of cytomegalovirus exposure and HLA in healthy donors. Turning to the study itself: The same platform was used for the roughly 130 validation repertoires as for the roughly 660 first-cohort repertoires, as reported in a later analysis. General study points: Researchers counted 164 TCR beta chains as cytomegalovirus-associated. Clusters of TCRs from the first cohort tended to co-occur in the roughly 120 validation repertoires (as a later analysis found).

Measured with immunoSEQ multiplex PCR; TCRdb has only the in-frame clones, and not every one. The repertoire includes some 110,000 clones, around 85% of them detected once, and about 4.4% sits in the top ten. The donors were part of the roughly 130-subject validation cohort, which stood apart from the 666-subject first cohort. Germline V gene lookup returns CDR1 MNHNY and CDR2 SVGAGI (reference sequence). The V and J ends lost 2 bases and 6 bases, in that order; junction bases with no gene match: 9. This CDR3 is 16 amino acids long. Details on this clone: Its antigen is not identified.

The V gene is TRBV6-6, the J gene TRBJ2-3, with TRBD2 matching over 9 bases. This receptor was taken from a man between 18 and 29 years old in good health and CMV-seropositive. Sequenced input: PBMCs. CDR3 protein: CASSYPIAGVADTQYF. DNA of the CDR3: TGTGCCAGCAGTTACCCCATAGCGGGGGTTGCGGATACGCAGTATTTT.